The 8 T cell receptor beta chains below were found in one sample sequenced in a study of cytomegalovirus exposure and HLA in healthy donors. The PCR made use of 60 Vbeta and 13 Jbeta primers. The data were produced by immunoSEQ multiplex PCR, yet TCRdb's version contains in-frame clones alone and is incomplete. There are about 97,000 clones in the sample; around 73% occur only once, and less than 4% lies in the top ten. The material sequenced was PBMCs. These receptors originate from a man aged 40-55 years in good health and CMV-seronegative.

V and J are TRBV30 and TRBJ2-5; TRBD2 is a possible D gene (5 bases). The germline V gene has CDR1 GTSNPN and CDR2 SVGIG (reference sequence). Trimming removed 8 bases at V and 4 bases at J, with 23 bases between. This CDR3 is 15 amino acids long. CDR3 DNA sequence: TGTGCCACCATCACGGGGTGGGGTTCGGCAGAGACCCAGTACTTC. It is translated as CATITGWGSAETQYF.

The V and J genes are TRBV4-1 and TRBJ1-1; D is ambiguous. The CDR3 contains 15 residues. Germline V gene sequence: CDR1 MGHRA, CDR2 YSYEKL. Between the trimmed V and J ends, which lost 8 bases and 5 bases, there was a span of 21 bases. CDR3 amino acids: CASRDSRGRGTEAFF. Here the CDR3 DNA reads TGCGCCAGCCGTGACTCCCGCGGCCGGGGTACTGAAGCTTTCTTT.

This chain connects TRBV27 to TRBJ2-3, with D perhaps TRBD2 (5 bases). Germline V lookup: CDR1 MNHEY, CDR2 SMNVEV (reference sequence). Trimming stripped 3 bases from V and 4 bases from J, with 11 bases between. This CDR3 spans 14 amino acids. The DNA of the CDR3 is TGTGCCAGCAGTTTCGCCGGACTCCCAGATACGCAGTATTTT. Amino acid sequence: CASSFAGLPDTQYF.

This chain joins TRBV2 and TRBJ2-1, with 12 bases identical to TRBD2. The junction had 11 bases not matched to a gene; V was cut back by 6 bases and J by 8 bases. The CDR3 contains 16 residues. Germline V CDR1 and CDR2: SNHLY, FYNNEI. In DNA form, the CDR3 reads TGTGCCAGCAGAAAATCTAGCGGGGGGGCCATCGATGAGCAGTTCTTC. Translated: CASRKSSGGAIDEQFF.

This clone was found a few times. V and J are TRBV5-1 and TRBJ1-1; 9 nucleotides line up with TRBD1. The CDR3 totals 13 residues. The germline CDR1 and CDR2 sequences are SGHRS and YFSETQ. The CDR3 DNA follows: TGCGTTTCCGGGACAGGGACGTCCACTGAAGCTTTCTTT. It encodes CVSGTGTSTEAFF.

The chain employs TRBV21-1 and TRBJ2-3; TRBD1, the table's D call, was not compared with the DNA. TRBV21-1 counts as a pseudogene. The CDR3 length is 16 residues. The chain's CDR3 is CASSDEDSSLTDTQYF. The CDR3 DNA is TGTGCCAGCAGCGACGAGGACAGCAGTCTCACAGATACGCAGTATTTT.

The chain employs TRBV5-6 and TRBJ1-2, with D perhaps matching TRBD1 (5 bases). The germline gives CDR1 SGHDT, CDR2 YYEEEE. This CDR3 is 15 amino acids long. V was cut by 0 bases and J by 4 bases, with 13 bases left in between. The CDR3 is CASSLVKSTGYGYTF. DNA for the CDR3: TGTGCCAGCAGCTTGGTCAAGAGCACAGGCTATGGCTACACCTTC.

The V and J genes are TRBV29-1 and TRBJ2-7, with a tentative D call TRBD1 (6 bases). CDR3 length: 13 residues. Germline V gene sequence: CDR1 SQVTM, CDR2 ANQGSEA. Between the trimmed V and J ends, which lost 4 bases and 1 base, there was a span of 11 bases. CDR3 protein: CSVVQGSSYEQYF. The CDR3 nucleotides read TGCAGCGTTGTACAGGGATCATCCTACGAGCAGTACTTC.